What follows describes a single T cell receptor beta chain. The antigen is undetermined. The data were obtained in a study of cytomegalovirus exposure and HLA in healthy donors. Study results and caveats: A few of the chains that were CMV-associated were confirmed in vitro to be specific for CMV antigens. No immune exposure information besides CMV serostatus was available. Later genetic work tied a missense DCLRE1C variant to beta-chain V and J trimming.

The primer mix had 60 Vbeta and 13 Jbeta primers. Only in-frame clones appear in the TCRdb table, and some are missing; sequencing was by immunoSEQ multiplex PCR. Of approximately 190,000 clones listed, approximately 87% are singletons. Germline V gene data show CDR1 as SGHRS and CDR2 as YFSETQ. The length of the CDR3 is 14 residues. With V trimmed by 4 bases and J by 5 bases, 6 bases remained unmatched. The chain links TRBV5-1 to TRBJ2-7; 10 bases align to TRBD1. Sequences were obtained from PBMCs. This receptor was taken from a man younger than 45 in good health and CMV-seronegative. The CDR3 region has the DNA TGCGCCAGCAGCCGGACAGGGGGATTCGACGAGCAGTACTTC. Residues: CASSRTGGFDEQYF.